The clone carrying this T cell receptor (beta chain) was observed at least ten times. The antigen is not known. This sample is drawn from a study of T cells in Graves' hyperthyroidism and ophthalmopathy. Study results and caveats: Clonotypes that were expanded in thyroid above 0.001 mostly appeared in blood too.

The germline CDR1 and CDR2 sequences are DFQATT and SNEGSKA (reference sequence). V lost 6 bases, J lost 9 bases, and 21 bases lay in between. The CDR3 runs to 14 residues. Used for diagnoses were clinical symptoms, serum thyroxine and TRAb, thyroid ultrasound and orbital computed tomography. Regions amplified from RNA transcripts were the TCR beta CDR3 regions. First-round RT-PCR of the TCR CDR3 relied on the HTBI primer set. TCRdb fed the multiplex PCR reads into MiXCR, producing one record per CDR3 protein. The table lists hundreds of thousands of distinct CDR3 sequences, 20% of them singletons. This clonotype was sampled from a man in his forties with Graves' ophthalmopathy. Sequencing was done on a sample of blood. V usage is TRBV20-1 and J usage is TRBJ2-1, with D perhaps TRBD2 (5 bases). This CDR3 is CSATLPRGMSEQFF. CDR3 bases: TGCAGTGCCACTCTACCCCGGGGAATGTCTGAGCAGTTCTTC.